Below, 17 T cell receptor beta chains from the same sample are listed, as sequenced in a study of T-cell reconstitution after alpha-beta-depleted transplantation in children. Library preparation (for TCRbeta) was performed with unique molecular identifiers. TCRdb ran MiXCR on the PCR reads and lists one entry per CDR3 protein. The sample contains 200,000 to 300,000 distinct CDR3 sequences, around 25% of which appear only once. This specimen consisted of PBMCs, obtained before TCRalphabeta/CD19-depleted stem cell transplant. Source of these receptors: a girl aged 2 to 9 with Fanconi anemia, due to receive a stem cell transplant.

V and J are TRBV20-1 and TRBJ2-5; a possible D gene is TRBD2 (5 bases). V lost 1 base and J lost 2, with 8 bases in between. Germline CDR1 DFQATT, CDR2 SNEGSKA (reference sequence). The CDR3 is 13 residues long. The CDR3 region has the DNA TGCAGTGCTAGAGTAGGAGGTCAAGAGACCCAGTACTTC. Residues: CSARVGGQETQYF.

This clonotype was picked up many times. The chain uses TRBV4-2 and TRBJ2-6; no clear D gene. V lost 0 bases to trimming and J lost 0 bases, with 9 bases between them. Germline V gives CDR1 LGHNA, CDR2 YNFKEQ. The CDR3 runs 17 residues. CDR3 nucleotide sequence: TGTGCCAGCAGCCAAGAGAACCTGATCTCTGGGGCCAACGTCCTGACTTTC. Amino acid sequence: CASSQENLISGANVLTF.

In this sample, this clonotype turned up a few times. The rearrangement uses TRBV7-3 and TRBJ2-3, with a tentative D call TRBD1 (6 bases). The CDR3 runs to 15 residues. V was clipped by 3 bases and J by 3 bases, with 13 bases between them. Per the germline V gene, CDR1 is SGHTA and CDR2 is FQGTGA. The CDR3 reads CASSFSNRVTDTQYF. The CDR3 bases are TGTGCCAGCAGCTTTTCAAACAGGGTAACAGATACGCAGTATTTT.

The chain joins TRBV27 to TRBJ2-7, with D perhaps TRBD2 (6 bases). The CDR3 has 13 residues. V lost 5 bases, J lost 6 bases, and 14 bases lay in between. Per germline, CDR1 MNHEY and CDR2 SMNVEV (reference sequence). This CDR3 reads CASSPTLALEQYF. CDR3 sequence (DNA): TGTGCCAGCAGTCCAACACTAGCTCTCGAGCAGTACTTC.

This clonotype has a count of ten or more. The chain employs TRBV5-6 and TRBJ2-3; weak D call: TRBD2 (5 bases). This CDR3 has 14 amino acids. Looked up from germline, CDR1 is SGHDT and CDR2 is YYEEEE. V lost 1 base and J lost 4, with 10 bases in between. The CDR3 DNA follows: TGTGCCAGCAGCTTGTCGTGGGGAGCAGATACGCAGTATTTT. It encodes CASSLSWGADTQYF.

The sample holds a few counts of this clonotype. This chain links TRBV5-1 with TRBJ2-7; D possibly matches TRBD1 or TRBD2 (5 bases each). Deletions cut 3 bases from V and 3 bases from J, with 10 bases between. This CDR3 is built from 13 residues. Germline CDR1 is SGHRS and CDR2 is YFSETQ. CDR3 sequence (DNA): TGCGCCAGCAGCTCCCGGGACGGCTACGAGCAGTACTTC. Protein sequence: CASSSRDGYEQYF. The complete variable domain, with remaining parts taken from reference TRBV5-1 and TRBJ2-7, reads KAGVTQTPRYLIKTRGQQVTLSCSPISGHRSVSWYQQTPGQGLQFLFEYFSETQRNKGNFPGRFSGRQFSNSRSEMNVSTLELGDSALYLCASSSRDGYEQYFGPGTRLTVT.

The chain recombines TRBV12-3 or TRBV12-4 with TRBJ2-1; 9 positions agree with TRBD2. The CDR3 has 16 amino acids. J gave up 6 bases and V 3 bases, and 9 bases lay outside the gene matches. CDR3 nucleotides: TGTGCCAGCAGTTTCCATTGGGCTAGCGGGGCCAATGAGCAGTTCTTC. The encoded protein is CASSFHWASGANEQFF.

This clonotype was found a few times. The chain combines TRBV5-1 with TRBJ2-1; D is unresolved. The V end was cut by 6 bases, the J end by 5 bases, with 15 bases between. CDR3 length: 14 residues. Germline values: CDR1 SGHRS, CDR2 YFSETQ. CDR3 sequence reads: CASTPPDNNNEQFF. In nucleotides, the CDR3 is TGCGCCAGCACCCCTCCCGACAACAACAATGAGCAGTTCTTC.

The chain carries TRBV7-2 and TRBJ1-4; D possibly corresponds to TRBD1 (5 bases). This CDR3 contains 16 residues. Trimming removed 5 bases at V and 6 bases at J, with 19 bases between. Germline V gene sequence: CDR1 SGHTA, CDR2 FQGNSA. The CDR3 DNA sequence: TGTGCCAGCAGCCGAACCCCGGGACGTTCCGATGAAAAACTGTTTTTT. Its translation: CASSRTPGRSDEKLFF.

This chain joins TRBV20-1 and TRBJ2-5, with D uncertain. CDR1 and CDR2 from the germline V gene are DFQATT and SNEGSKA (reference sequence). V was trimmed by 1 base and J by 4 bases, leaving 16 bases between them. This CDR3 region has 15 residues. The CDR3 loop reads CSARVQVGSRETQYF. The CDR3 coding sequence is TGCAGTGCTAGAGTTCAGGTCGGCTCAAGAGAGACCCAGTACTTC.

The J gene is TRBJ2-1, the V gene TRBV7-3, with 8 bases identical to TRBD2. The CDR3 is 16 residues long. Germline CDR1 and CDR2: SGHTA and FQGTGA. V gave up 4 bases and J gave up 6 bases; unmatched junction bases: 11. Here the CDR3 DNA reads TGTGCCAGCAGCTCAACCGAGGGACTAGTCTCCAATGAGCAGTTCTTC. Protein: CASSSTEGLVSNEQFF.

The rearrangement links TRBV7-8 to TRBJ1-2; D is uncertain. CDR3 size: 13 residues. Deletions cut 6 bases from V and 3 bases from J, with 11 bases between. The germline V gene encodes CDR1 SGHVS and CDR2 FQNEAQ. The CDR3, as DNA: TGTGCCAGCAGTCACCGACGGGACTATGGCTACACCTTC. Its protein product is CASSHRRDYGYTF.

The chain carries TRBV28 and TRBJ2-1, with 8 positions matching TRBD2. Germline V gene lookup returns CDR1 MDHEN and CDR2 SYDVKM. The CDR3 length is 14 residues. Trimming removed 3 bases from V and 8 bases from J; junction bases left unmatched: 6. DNA for the CDR3: TGTGCCAGCAGTTTGAGGCTAGCGGGTGATGAGCAGTTCTTC. This sequence encodes CASSLRLAGDEQFF.

The table lists this clonotype with many counts. The V call is TRBV29-1, the J call TRBJ2-3; D tentatively fits TRBD1 or TRBD2 (5 bases each). Germline-derived CDR1 and CDR2 are SQVTM and ANQGSEA. There are 12 residues in the CDR3. V shed 3 bases and J shed 2 bases, with 6 bases lying between them. The chain's CDR3 is CSVEGDTDTQYF. In DNA form, the CDR3 reads TGCAGCGTTGAGGGGGACACAGATACGCAGTATTTT.

The chain has TRBV11-2 and TRBJ2-5; 9 positions match TRBD1. The CDR3 is made up of 16 amino acids. V shed 1 base and J 2 bases; nucleotides not matched to a gene: 5. Germline CDR1 and CDR2: SGHAT and FQNNGV. Written as DNA, the CDR3 is TGTGCCAGCAGCTTAGTGTGGACAGGGGCTCAAGAGACCCAGTACTTC. Translation: CASSLVWTGAQETQYF.

This chain uses TRBV20-1 with TRBJ2-1; 7 nucleotides match TRBD1. The J segment lost 0 bases and the V segment lost 3 bases, leaving 11 bases of the junction unmatched. The CDR3 extends over 17 amino acids. Germline loops: CDR1 DFQATT, CDR2 SNEGSKA (reference sequence). In DNA form, the CDR3 reads TGCAGTGCTAGGACGGCCTGGGACAGAAGCTCCTACAATGAGCAGTTCTTC. Residues: CSARTAWDRSSYNEQFF.

At least ten counts were recorded for this clonotype. The rearrangement links TRBV12-3 or TRBV12-4 to TRBJ2-5; 8 positions agree with TRBD2. J was trimmed by 5 bases and V by 6 bases; bases with no gene match: 8. The CDR3 loop spans 14 amino acids. The CDR3 DNA sequence: TGTGCCAGCAGGATAGCGGGGATGAGGGAGACCCAGTACTTC. Its translation is CASRIAGMRETQYF.